The clone carrying this TCR beta chain was recorded a few times. Its matching antigen is unknown. The library was made from cDNA and included unique molecular identifiers. cDNA molecules numbering some 500,000 came from approximately 1 to 10 million T cells. One entry per CDR3 protein results from TCRdb running MiXCR on the PCR reads. This table has 450,000 to 700,000 distinct CDR3 sequences, about 40% appearing once. V shed 2 bases and J shed 1 base, with 14 bases lying between them. This CDR3 has 16 residues. The germline CDR1 and CDR2 sequences are MNHEY and SVGAGI. This entry is derived from a study of post-analysis software for immune sequencing data. In the study overall: The courses of disease that were included comprised relapsing-remitting, secondary progressive and progressive-relapsing multiple sclerosis. Whole-study findings and limits: Comparison of patients with controls showed five TRBV segments more frequent in patients, TRBV5-6, TRBV5-1 and TRBV20-1 among them.

The V gene is TRBV6-5, the J gene TRBJ1-2; the D is unclear. This TCR was recovered from a girl aged 5-17 years with multiple sclerosis. Material: blood. CDR3 nucleotides: TGTGCCAGCAGTTACGTATTCCCCCCTCTTAACTATGGCTACACCTTC. The encoded protein is CASSYVFPPLNYGYTF.